The T cell receptor beta chain described here comes from a study of T cell responses to AZD1222 COVID-19 vaccine. Turning to the study itself: Second-dose intervals near 4 or 12 weeks were combined. Broader study findings: White British donors predominated, females outnumbered males, and clonal diversity was possibly underestimated. Unmutated regions of variants are reportedly targeted by nearly half of spike-specific TCRs. Increases in Spike-specific TCR breadth and depth were seen after two AZD1222 doses.

This CDR3 has 14 amino acids. In germline, CDR1 is ENHRY, CDR2 SYGVKD. Trimming stripped 2 bases from V and 0 bases from J, with 5 bases between. On this clone: The antigen is not known.

The method was immunoSEQ multiplex PCR; TCRdb's version includes in-frame clones alone and lacks a portion of them. The table shows around 100,000 clones, with around 95% occurring only once. The clonotype originates from an adult in good health. The chain combines TRBV10-3 with TRBJ1-5; no clear D gene. This specimen consisted of peripheral blood, obtained on day 0 of AZD1222 vaccination. CDR3 in DNA: TGTGCCATCAGTGAGGATTATAGCAATCAGCCCCAGCATTTT. Its protein is CAISEDYSNQPQHF.